One and the same sample provided the 3 T cell receptor beta chains below, sequenced in a study of control samples from healthy donors and cancer patients. Profiling relied on immunoSEQ multiplex PCR, and the TCRdb table lists in-frame clones only, not all of them. The sample yields approximately 150,000 clones, 96% seen once. Specimen: blood. The receptor set was obtained from a woman under 40 in good health.

V is TRBV28 and J is TRBJ2-1; D is uncertain. CDR1 and CDR2 from the germline V gene are MDHEN and SYDVKM. This CDR3 contains 15 residues. The V end lost 1 base, the J end lost 7 bases, and 14 bases lay between the germline ends. Here the CDR3 DNA reads TGTGCCAGCAGTTTATTACTGCCCGGTGTAAATGAGCAGTTCTTC. This translates into CASSLLLPGVNEQFF.

The genes are TRBV5-1 and TRBJ2-7, with 9 bases identical to TRBD1. The ends lost 3 bases at V and 1 base at J; junction bases unmatched: 2. The CDR3 covers 14 residues. Germline V gives CDR1 SGHRS, CDR2 YFSETQ. In DNA, the CDR3 is TGCGCCAGCAGCTCGGGGACAGGGTCCTACGAGCAGTACTTC. Translating gives CASSSGTGSYEQYF.

The chain combines TRBV18 with TRBJ2-6, with a possible D match to TRBD1 (6 bases). CDR1 and CDR2 from the germline V gene are KGHSH and LQKENI. The CDR3 is made up of 18 amino acids. V was pared by 2 bases and J by 0 bases, with 14 bases between. The CDR3 bases are TGTGCCAGCTCACCATTGGCAGGGGTCGGCTCTGGGGCCAACGTCCTGACTTTC. It specifies CASSPLAGVGSGANVLTF.